These 17 T cell receptor beta chains were all obtained from the same sample, sequenced in a study of cytomegalovirus exposure and HLA in healthy donors. 60 Vbeta and 13 Jbeta primers were used in PCR. Repertoires were generated with immunoSEQ multiplex PCR, while TCRdb's copy carries only in-frame clones and drops some. The table records approximately 100,000 clones, more than 65% of them present only once. Sequencing used PBMCs. These receptor sequences come from a boy under 18 in good health and CMV-seronegative.

In this sample, this clone turned up a few times. CDR3: CASSYTQETQYF. CDR3 DNA sequence: TGCGCCAGCAGCTACACCCAAGAGACCCAGTACTTC. The gene calls are TRBV5-1 and TRBJ2-5, with D unclear. The CDR3 length is 12 residues. V was cut by 3 bases and J by 1 base, with 4 bases left in between. Germline lookup yields CDR1 SGHRS and CDR2 YFSETQ.

This chain links TRBV30 with TRBJ2-7; weak D call: TRBD1 (6 bases). With 4 bases removed from V and 7 bases from J, the gap between germline ends came to 17 bases. The CDR3 runs to 13 residues. Per the germline V gene, CDR1 is GTSNPN and CDR2 is SVGIG (reference sequence). The CDR3 is CAWMPGASREQYF. CDR3 sequence (DNA): TGTGCCTGGATGCCAGGGGCCAGCCGGGAGCAGTACTTC.

The chain links TRBV7-9 to TRBJ2-1; TRBD2 matches 8 bases. The CDR3 has 15 amino acids. Germline trimming cut 4 bases from V and 4 bases from J; bases unmatched to any gene: 6. Germline-derived CDR1 and CDR2 are SEHNR and FQNEAQ (reference sequence). CDR3 coding DNA: TGTGCCAGCAGCTCCTTAGCGGGGCCATACAATGAGCAGTTCTTC. It translates to CASSSLAGPYNEQFF.

The chain carries TRBV30 and TRBJ2-1; TRBD2 matches 7 bases. The germline gives CDR1 GTSNPN, CDR2 SVGIG (reference sequence). The CDR3 has 13 amino acids. J was trimmed by 5 bases and V by 4 bases; bases with no gene match: 5. The CDR3 DNA follows: TGTGCCTGGACGGTGGGAGGGGACAATGAGCAGTTCTTC. This codes for CAWTVGGDNEQFF.

The V call is TRBV30, the J call TRBJ1-4; 8 bases are a match to TRBD1. This CDR3 comprises 15 residues. Germline CDR1 is GTSNPN and CDR2 is SVGIG (reference sequence). After removal of 0 bases from V and 6 bases from J, the junction contained 6 bases not matched to a gene. The chain's CDR3 is CAWSVRAGGDEKLFF. The CDR3 bases are TGTGCCTGGAGTGTACGGGCAGGGGGCGATGAAAAACTGTTTTTT.

The rearrangement joins TRBV28 to TRBJ2-2, with TRBD2 identical over 7 bases. The J segment lost 5 bases and the V segment lost 10 bases, leaving 13 bases of the junction unmatched. Germline V gives CDR1 MDHEN, CDR2 SYDVKM. There are 15 residues in the CDR3. Written as DNA, the CDR3 is TGTGCCACCGCGCCATCGTGGGGGGGAACCGGGGAGCTGTTTTTT. Residues: CATAPSWGGTGELFF. Filled out from reference TRBV28 and TRBJ2-2, the complete variable domain reads DVKVTQSSRYLVKRTGEKVFLECVQDMDHENMFWYRQDPGLGLRLIYFSYDVKMKEKGDIPEGYSVSREKKERFSLILESASTNQTSMYLCATAPSWGGTGELFFGEGSRLTVL.

The J gene is TRBJ2-3, the V gene TRBV7-8; TRBD2 might be the D (5 bases). V shed 0 bases and J shed 4 bases, with 17 bases lying between them. Germline values: CDR1 SGHVS, CDR2 FQNEAQ. The CDR3 covers 17 residues. The CDR3 sequence is CASSLARARSGADTQYF. The CDR3 DNA reads as TGTGCCAGCAGCTTAGCGAGAGCTAGGTCCGGGGCAGATACGCAGTATTTT. Together with reference TRBV7-8 and TRBJ2-3, the CDR3 gives the full variable domain: GAGVSQSPRYKVAKRGQDVALRCDPISGHVSLFWYQQALGQGPEFLTYFQNEAQLDKSGLPSDRFFAERPEGSVSTLKIQRTQQEDSAVYLCASSLARARSGADTQYFGPGTRLTVL.

This sequence joins TRBV5-1 and TRBJ1-1; D ambiguous. The germline gives CDR1 SGHRS, CDR2 YFSETQ. This CDR3 comprises 14 residues. V was cut by 4 bases and J by 5 bases, with 15 bases left in between. The CDR3 DNA reads TGCGCCAGCAGCGCCGGAGGTGGTTTTACTGAAGCTTTCTTT. Its translation: CASSAGGGFTEAFF.

The chain recombines TRBV7-2 with TRBJ1-1, with TRBD1 matching over 8 bases. The CDR3 is made up of 14 amino acids. V lost 5 bases and J lost 10; bases outside the gene matches: 12. Germline CDR1 reads SGHTA; CDR2 reads FQGNSA. The CDR3 protein is CASSTSFSGGVAFF. In nucleotides, the CDR3 is TGTGCCAGCAGCACCAGTTTCTCAGGGGGCGTAGCTTTCTTT.

The chain employs TRBV4-3 and TRBJ2-7, with 11 nucleotides matching TRBD2. Trimming removed 4 bases from V and 0 bases from J; junction bases left unmatched: 5. The CDR3 totals 16 residues. From germline, CDR1 is LGHNA and CDR2 YSLEER. The CDR3, as DNA: TGCGCCAGCAGCCGTACTAGCGGGGGCCCCTCCTACGAGCAGTACTTC. This encodes CASSRTSGGPSYEQYF.

This chain uses TRBV4-3 with TRBJ1-1; perhaps TRBD1 as D (6 bases). From germline, CDR1 is LGHNA and CDR2 YSLEER. V dropped 1 base and J dropped 1 base, with 10 bases sitting between them. This CDR3 is built from 15 residues. CDR3: CASSQGAGANTEAFF. As DNA, the CDR3 is TGCGCCAGCAGCCAAGGGGCAGGGGCGAACACTGAAGCTTTCTTT.

The genes are TRBV6-5 and TRBJ1-6, with 7 bases aligning to TRBD1. Germline CDR1 MNHEY, CDR2 SVGAGI. V lost 6 bases to trimming and J lost 7 bases; unmatched junction nucleotides: 6. The CDR3 is 14 amino acids. The CDR3 is CASRWGQKNSPLHF. The CDR3 bases are TGTGCCAGCAGGTGGGGACAGAAAAATTCACCCCTCCACTTT.

This clone was seen more than once but under ten times. The V and J genes are TRBV28 and TRBJ2-6; 7 nucleotides agree with TRBD1. The V segment lost 6 bases and the J segment 4 bases; nucleotides outside the gene matches: 15. The CDR3 covers 18 residues. The germline CDR1 and CDR2 sequences are MDHEN and SYDVKM. This CDR3 is CASSLGDSYSSGANVLTF. The CDR3 DNA sequence: TGTGCCAGCAGCTTAGGGGACAGCTATTCCAGCGGGGCCAACGTCCTGACTTTC. Variable domain in full (rest from reference TRBV28 and TRBJ2-6): DVKVTQSSRYLVKRTGEKVFLECVQDMDHENMFWYRQDPGLGLRLIYFSYDVKMKEKGDIPEGYSVSREKKERFSLILESASTNQTSMYLCASSLGDSYSSGANVLTFGAGSRLTVL.

The chain recombines TRBV9 with TRBJ2-3; D remains unclear. The germline V gene has CDR1 SGDLS and CDR2 YYNGEE. This CDR3 has 14 amino acids. Deletions cut 0 bases from V and 4 bases from J, with 9 bases between. For the CDR3, the DNA is TGTGCCAGCAGCGTAGGGGCTAAACCAGATACGCAGTATTTT. This sequence encodes CASSVGAKPDTQYF.

The chain recombines TRBV19 with TRBJ1-1; 9 nucleotides agree with TRBD1. The germline V gene encodes CDR1 LNHDA and CDR2 SQIVND (reference sequence). V trimming: 2 bases; J trimming: 1 base; junction bases outside the gene matches: 8. There are 17 residues in the CDR3. The CDR3 here is CASSIPDRGMGNTEAFF. CDR3 coding DNA: TGTGCCAGTAGTATACCCGACAGGGGGATGGGGAACACTGAAGCTTTCTTT.

The V call is TRBV6-5, the J call TRBJ2-7, with D perhaps TRBD2 (5 bases). V was clipped by 6 bases and J by 4 bases, with 10 bases between them. Germline V gene sequence: CDR1 MNHEY, CDR2 SVGAGI. The CDR3 is made up of 12 amino acids. CDR3 sequence reads: CASRGSGYEQYF. In DNA form, the CDR3 reads TGTGCCAGCAGGGGGAGTGGGTACGAGCAGTACTTC.

The rearrangement uses TRBV19 and TRBJ2-1, with D possibly matching TRBD1 (5 bases). V dropped 5 bases and J dropped 7 bases, with 15 bases sitting between them. Germline V lookup: CDR1 LNHDA, CDR2 SQIVND (reference sequence). The CDR3 has 14 residues. CDR3 loop: CASSSGRFGNEQFF. Written as DNA, the CDR3 is TGTGCCAGTAGTTCAGGGCGGTTTGGGAATGAGCAGTTCTTC.